This T cell receptor beta chain appears in the sequencing data of a study of T cell responses to AZD1222 COVID-19 vaccine. General study findings and limits: Most donors were white British and more were female, and clonal diversity was possibly underestimated. Reports say nearly half of spike-specific TCRs go after unmutated variant regions. Spike-specific TCRs gained breadth and depth after people received two AZD1222 doses.

Details on this clone: Its antigen is undetermined.

Data came from immunoSEQ multiplex PCR; TCRdb stores just in-frame clones and leaves some out. This sample carries fewer than 200,000 clones, roughly nine tenths of them seen once, and the ten largest clones take roughly 4.4%. The V gene's germline CDR1 is LNHDA and CDR2 SQIVND (reference sequence). V lost 6 bases and J lost 0, with 11 bases in between. The CDR3 is made up of 14 amino acids. The receptor's source is an adult in good health. The chain links TRBV19 to TRBJ2-5; unclear D gene. The specimen was peripheral blood, collected on day 0 of MenACWY control vaccination. The CDR3 nucleotides are TGTGCCAGTAGCGGGTACCCGAACCAAGAGACCCAGTACTTC. Residues: CASSGYPNQETQYF.